Only one count was recorded for the clone carrying this T cell receptor beta chain. Antigen specificity is unknown. Method: immunoSEQ multiplex PCR; TCRdb's copy keeps in-frame clones and lacks some. The sample consists of nearly 55,000 clones, around 84% of them appearing once. This specimen belongs to a study of T cell clones after liver transplantation. As for the study in general: Third-party-reactive TCRbeta sequences from pre-transplant mixed lymphocyte reactions served as antigen-independent comparators. Apart from three HCV-positive recipients, transplants were for non-autoimmune, non-viral reasons. Draws occurred before transplant, before withdrawal, and after complete or failed withdrawal.

Study conclusions and caveats: Post-transplant time points were not standardized, so conclusions are preliminary.

Germline-derived CDR1 and CDR2 are SGHDN and FVKESK. Trimming removed 1 base from V and 10 bases from J, with 14 bases in between. This CDR3 is 14 amino acids long. The input for sequencing was CD4+ T cells from blood, taken before liver transplant. This TCR came from a human donor who received a liver transplant. V gene TRBV14 combines with J gene TRBJ2-1; tentatively, D is TRBD1 (5 bases). The DNA for the CDR3 is TGTGCCAGCAGCCAAGTGGCAGGGCTCTGGGAGCAGTTCTTC. As protein: CASSQVAGLWEQFF.